The source of this T cell receptor (beta chain) is a study of control samples from healthy donors and cancer patients. CDR1 GTSNPN and CDR2 SVGIG come from the germline V gene (reference sequence). With 5 bases removed from V and 4 bases from J, the gap between germline ends came to 12 bases. The CDR3 loop spans 12 amino acids. Clones were sequenced by immunoSEQ multiplex PCR, and TCRdb holds only the in-frame ones, with some missing. The sample includes around 90,000 clones, around nine tenths of them seen just once. The rearrangement joins TRBV30 to TRBJ2-7; D gene uncertain. Sequenced: blood. The receptor was derived from a man aged 30-40 years in good health. The CDR3 region is CAWERDRYEQYF. As DNA, the CDR3 is TGTGCCTGGGAAAGGGATCGGTACGAGCAGTACTTC. Full variable domain (remainder filled in from reference TRBV30 and TRBJ2-7): SQTIHQWPATLVQPVGSPLSLECTVEGTSNPNLYWYRQAAGRGLQLLFYSVGIGQISSEVPQNLSASRPQDRQFILSSKKLLLSDSGFYLCAWERDRYEQYFGPGTRLTVT.